The 18 T cell receptor beta chains given below trace back to one sample, sequenced in a study of CXCR3-negative and CXCR3-positive naive CD8 T cells. These receptors are not linked to any known antigen. UMI labels and 5' RACE were used to prepare the TRB cDNA libraries. TCRdb re-called the 5' RACE reads, yielding one record per CDR3 amino acid sequence without DNA. The sample table includes about 150,000 distinct CDR3 sequences. Study-level results: Naive cells with CXCR3 showed TRB CDR3s that were more hydrophobic than those in CXCR3-negative naive cells.

Sequences were obtained from naive CXCR3+ CD8+ T cells from blood. The subset: CD45RO-CCR7+CD27+CD95- naive CD8+ T cells expressing CXCR3 (TNR3+). The receptors were sampled from a human donor in good health. Some clones in this sample may be carry-over from other donors' samples.

The rearrangement joins TRBV9 to TRBJ2-7; TCRdb's D gene call, TRBD2, goes unchecked for lack of DNA. The CDR3 consists of 15 residues. CDR1 and CDR2 (germline): SGDLS, YYNGEE. The CDR3 is CASSATGVSSYEQYF.

The chain recombines TRBV4-1 with TRBJ1-4. Germline CDR1 is MGHRA and CDR2 is YSYEKL. CDR3 length: 14 amino acids. CDR3 sequence: CASSTLGSGRKLFF.

The chain has TRBV6-1 and TRBJ2-1. The germline V gene has CDR1 MNHNS and CDR2 SASEGT. This CDR3 comprises 16 residues. CDR3 amino acids: CASSERQPGSYNEQFF.

The rearrangement uses TRBV6-5 and TRBJ2-1; TCRdb's D call of TRBD2 is untestable without DNA. Germline values: CDR1 MNHEY, CDR2 SVGAGI. The CDR3 totals 14 residues. The CDR3 loop is CASSGGAARNEQFF.

The V call is TRBV5-6, the J call TRBJ1-6; lacking DNA, the TRBD1 call made by TCRdb goes unchecked. The germline CDR1 and CDR2 sequences are SGHDT and YYEEEE. The CDR3 length is 15 residues. The CDR3 reads CASSNTGGTNSPLHF.

The rearrangement joins TRBV4-3 to TRBJ1-1; the TCRdb call, TRBD1, lacks DNA for checking. Germline loops: CDR1 LGHNA, CDR2 YSLEER. This CDR3 is built from 17 residues. The CDR3 sequence: CASSQELGQGMNTEAFF.

The chain employs TRBV29-1 and TRBJ2-1; TCRdb reports TRBD1, a call that lacks DNA to check it against. CDR3 length: 16 residues. Looked up from germline, CDR1 is SQVTM and CDR2 is ANQGSEA. The CDR3 here is CSVGPPRDRVSDEQFF.

The chain recombines TRBV7-9 with TRBJ2-5; without DNA, the TCRdb call of TRBD1 cannot be checked. Per germline, CDR1 SEHNR and CDR2 FQNEAQ (reference sequence). The CDR3 is made up of 13 amino acids. CDR3: CASRTGIQETQYF. Drawing the rest from reference TRBV7-9 and TRBJ2-5, the complete variable domain is DTGVSQNPRHKITKRGQNVTFRCDPISEHNRLYWYRQTLGQGPEFLTYFQNEAQLEKSRLLSDRFSAERPKGSFSTLEIQRTEQGDSAMYLCASRTGIQETQYFGPGTRLLVL.

This chain joins TRBV12-3 or TRBV12-4 and TRBJ2-7; lacking DNA, the TRBD2 call made by TCRdb goes unchecked. CDR3 length: 14 amino acids. The CDR3 sequence: CASRWGLLSYEQYF.

The chain carries TRBV29-1 and TRBJ2-7; with no DNA, the TCRdb D assignment of TRBD1 cannot be verified. This CDR3 contains 14 residues. CDR1 is SQVTM, CDR2 ANQGSEA, per germline. The chain's CDR3 is CSVEGSGETYEQYF.

The chain uses TRBV6-6 and TRBJ2-7. CDR1 and CDR2 from the germline V gene are MNHNY and SVGAGI (reference sequence). The CDR3 is 12 amino acids. The chain's CDR3 is CASSGLLGQQYF.

The chain is built from TRBV6-4 and TRBJ2-7; TCRdb's D call of TRBD2 is untestable without DNA. Germline loops: CDR1 MRHNA, CDR2 SNTAGT. This CDR3 is built from 15 residues. The CDR3 spells CASRGVAGRSYEQYF.

V is TRBV23-1 and J is TRBJ2-4; the D call of TRBD2 rests on TCRdb alone, since no DNA is present to check it. TRBV23-1 is reported as an ORF; its role is uncertain. The CDR3 spans 15 residues. The CDR3: CASGAPPRCKNIQYF.

The chain employs TRBV7-9 and TRBJ2-7. Germline V CDR1 and CDR2: SEHNR, FQNEAQ (reference sequence). The CDR3 totals 13 residues. This chain's CDR3 is CASSWGGAYEQYF. The full variable domain, its missing parts supplied by reference TRBV7-9 and TRBJ2-7, is DTGVSQNPRHKITKRGQNVTFRCDPISEHNRLYWYRQTLGQGPEFLTYFQNEAQLEKSRLLSDRFSAERPKGSFSTLEIQRTEQGDSAMYLCASSWGGAYEQYFGPGTRLTVT.

The genes are TRBV12-3 or TRBV12-4 and TRBJ2-2; TCRdb calls TRBD2, which cannot be checked without DNA. This CDR3 comprises 15 residues. The CDR3 spells CASSSRTSDTGELFF.

The chain joins TRBV5-1 to TRBJ2-7; the TCRdb D gene call, TRBD2, has no DNA to confirm it. Per the germline V gene, CDR1 is SGHRS and CDR2 is YFSETQ. The CDR3 totals 14 residues. The CDR3: CASSQPGLTYEQYF.

The chain is built from TRBV29-1 and TRBJ2-1. This CDR3 is built from 12 residues. Germline V gene data show CDR1 as SQVTM and CDR2 as ANQGSEA. The CDR3: CSVVDDGNEQFF.

The chain links TRBV2 to TRBJ2-2. Germline V gene lookup returns CDR1 SNHLY and CDR2 FYNNEI. The CDR3 has 11 amino acids. CDR3 protein: CASSEPGELFF.